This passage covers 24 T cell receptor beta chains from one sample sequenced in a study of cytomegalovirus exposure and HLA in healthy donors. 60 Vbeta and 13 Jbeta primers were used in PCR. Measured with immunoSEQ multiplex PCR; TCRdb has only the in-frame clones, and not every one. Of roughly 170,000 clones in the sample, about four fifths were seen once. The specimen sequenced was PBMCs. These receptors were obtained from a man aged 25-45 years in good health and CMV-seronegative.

In DNA, the CDR3 is TGCGCCAGCAGCCAAAACTATGACAATGAGCAGTTCTTC. It specifies CASSQNYDNEQFF. The rearrangement joins TRBV4-3 to TRBJ2-1; no reliable D call. Germline V CDR1 and CDR2: LGHNA, YSLEER. With 2 bases removed from V and 5 bases from J, the gap between germline ends came to 7 bases. CDR3 length: 13 amino acids.

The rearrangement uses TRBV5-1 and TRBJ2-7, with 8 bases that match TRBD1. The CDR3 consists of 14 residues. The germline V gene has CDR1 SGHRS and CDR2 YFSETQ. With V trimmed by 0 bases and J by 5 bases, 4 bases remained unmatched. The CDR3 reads CASSLVAGGNEQYF. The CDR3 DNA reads TGCGCCAGCAGCTTGGTGGCAGGGGGCAACGAGCAGTACTTC. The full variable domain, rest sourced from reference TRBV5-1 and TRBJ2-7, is KAGVTQTPRYLIKTRGQQVTLSCSPISGHRSVSWYQQTPGQGLQFLFEYFSETQRNKGNFPGRFSGRQFSNSRSEMNVSTLELGDSALYLCASSLVAGGNEQYFGPGTRLTVT.

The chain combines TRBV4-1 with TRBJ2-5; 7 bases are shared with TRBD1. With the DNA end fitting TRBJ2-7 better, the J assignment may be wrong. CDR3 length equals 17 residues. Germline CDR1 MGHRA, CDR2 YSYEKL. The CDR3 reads CASSQDHGTELAYEQYF. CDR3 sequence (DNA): TGCGCCAGCAGCCAAGATCACGGGACAGAGCTGGCCTACGAGCAGTACTTC.

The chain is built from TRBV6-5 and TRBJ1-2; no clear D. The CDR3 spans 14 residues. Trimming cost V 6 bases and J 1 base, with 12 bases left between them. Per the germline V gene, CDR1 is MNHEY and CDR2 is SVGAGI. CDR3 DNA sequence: TGTGCCAGCAGGAGAGGGAACATTAACTATGGCTACACCTTC. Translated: CASRRGNINYGYTF.

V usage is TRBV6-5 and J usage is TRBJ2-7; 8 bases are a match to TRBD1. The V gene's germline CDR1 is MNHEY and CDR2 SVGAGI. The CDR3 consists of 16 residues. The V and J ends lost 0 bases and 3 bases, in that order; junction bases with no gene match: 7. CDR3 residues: CASSYSRDRTDYEQYF. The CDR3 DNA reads TGTGCCAGCAGTTACTCTAGGGACAGGACCGACTACGAGCAGTACTTC.

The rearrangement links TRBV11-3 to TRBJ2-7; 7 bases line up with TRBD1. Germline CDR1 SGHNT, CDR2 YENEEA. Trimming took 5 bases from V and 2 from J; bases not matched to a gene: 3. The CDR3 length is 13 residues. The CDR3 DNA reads TGTGCCAGCAGCGCCGGGACAGCCTACGAGCAGTACTTC. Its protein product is CASSAGTAYEQYF.

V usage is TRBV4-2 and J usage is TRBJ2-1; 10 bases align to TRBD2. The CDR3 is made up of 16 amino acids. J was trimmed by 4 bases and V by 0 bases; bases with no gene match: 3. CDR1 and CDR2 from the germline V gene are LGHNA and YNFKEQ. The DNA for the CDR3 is TGTGCCAGCAGCCAAGACTCTAGCGGGGGTTACAATGAGCAGTTCTTC. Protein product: CASSQDSSGGYNEQFF.

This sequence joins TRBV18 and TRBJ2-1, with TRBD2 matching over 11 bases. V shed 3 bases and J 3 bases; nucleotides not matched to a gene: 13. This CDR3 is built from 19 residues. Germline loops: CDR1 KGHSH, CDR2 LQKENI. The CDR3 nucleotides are TGTGCCAGCTCACCTAGAACTAGCGGGAGTTTGGTGGACTACAATGAGCAGTTCTTC. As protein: CASSPRTSGSLVDYNEQFF. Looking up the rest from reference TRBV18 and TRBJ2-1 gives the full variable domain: NAGVMQNPRHLVRRRGQEARLRCSPMKGHSHVYWYRQLPEEGLKFMVYLQKENIIDESGMPKERFSAEFPKEGPSILRIQQVVRGDSAAYFCASSPRTSGSLVDYNEQFFGPGTRLTVL.

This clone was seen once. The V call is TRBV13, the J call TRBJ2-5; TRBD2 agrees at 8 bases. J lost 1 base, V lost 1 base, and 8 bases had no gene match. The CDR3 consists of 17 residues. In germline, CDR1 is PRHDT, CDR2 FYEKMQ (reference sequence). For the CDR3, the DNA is TGTGCCAGCAGCTTAGTAGGGAGCGGGGGCCTCCAAGAGACCCAGTACTTC. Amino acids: CASSLVGSGGLQETQYF. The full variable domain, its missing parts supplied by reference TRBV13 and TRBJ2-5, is AAGVIQSPRHLIKEKRETATLKCYPIPRHDTVYWYQQGPGQDPQFLISFYEKMQSDKGSIPDRFSAQQFSDYHSELNMSSLELGDSALYFCASSLVGSGGLQETQYFGPGTRLLVL.

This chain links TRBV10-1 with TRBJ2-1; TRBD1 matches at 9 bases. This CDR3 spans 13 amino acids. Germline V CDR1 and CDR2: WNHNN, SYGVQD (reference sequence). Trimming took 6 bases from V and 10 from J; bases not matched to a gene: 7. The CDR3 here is CASRGTGSREQFF. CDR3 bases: TGCGCCAGCAGGGGGACAGGGTCAAGAGAGCAGTTCTTC.

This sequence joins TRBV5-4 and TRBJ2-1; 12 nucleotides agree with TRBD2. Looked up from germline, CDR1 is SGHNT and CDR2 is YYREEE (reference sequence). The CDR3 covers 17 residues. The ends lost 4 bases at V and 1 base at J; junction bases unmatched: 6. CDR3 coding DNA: TGTGCCAGCAGCCCGGGACTAGCGGGTATATCCTACAATGAGCAGTTCTTC. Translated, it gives CASSPGLAGISYNEQFF.

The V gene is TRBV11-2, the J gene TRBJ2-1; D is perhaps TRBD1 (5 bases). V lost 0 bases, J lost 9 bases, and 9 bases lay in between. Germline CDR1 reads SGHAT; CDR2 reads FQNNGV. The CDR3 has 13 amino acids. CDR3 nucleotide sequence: TGTGCCAGCAGCTTAGAAAGGGGCCGTGAGCAGTTCTTC. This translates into CASSLERGREQFF. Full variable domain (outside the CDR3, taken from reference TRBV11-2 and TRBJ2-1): EAGVAQSPRYKIIEKRQSVAFWCNPISGHATLYWYQQILGQGPKLLIQFQNNGVVDDSQLPKDRFSAERLKGVDSTLKIQPAKLEDSAVYLCASSLERGREQFFGPGTRLTVL.

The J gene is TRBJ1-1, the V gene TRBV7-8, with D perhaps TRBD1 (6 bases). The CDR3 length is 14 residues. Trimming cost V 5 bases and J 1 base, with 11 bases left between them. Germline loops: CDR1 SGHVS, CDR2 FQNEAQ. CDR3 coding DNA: TGTGCCAGCAGCCCATGGACAGAGAACACTGAAGCTTTCTTT. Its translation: CASSPWTENTEAFF.

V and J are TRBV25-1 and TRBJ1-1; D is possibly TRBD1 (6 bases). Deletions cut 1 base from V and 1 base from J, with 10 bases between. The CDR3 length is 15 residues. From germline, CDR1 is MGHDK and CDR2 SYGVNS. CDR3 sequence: CASSEFGTTNTEAFF. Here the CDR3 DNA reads TGTGCCAGCAGTGAATTTGGGACAACGAACACTGAAGCTTTCTTT.

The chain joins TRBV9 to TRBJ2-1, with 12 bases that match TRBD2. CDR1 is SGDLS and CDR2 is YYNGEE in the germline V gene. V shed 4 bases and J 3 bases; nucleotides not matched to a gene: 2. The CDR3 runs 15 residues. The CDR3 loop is CASSQGLAGYNEQFF. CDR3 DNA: TGTGCCAGCAGCCAGGGACTAGCGGGCTACAATGAGCAGTTCTTC.

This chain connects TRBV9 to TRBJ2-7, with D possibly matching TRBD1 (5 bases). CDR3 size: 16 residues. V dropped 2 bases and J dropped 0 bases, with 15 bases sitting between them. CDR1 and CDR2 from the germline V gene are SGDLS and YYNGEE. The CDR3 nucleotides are TGTGCCAGCAGCGTCAGCGACAGTCCCACCTCCTACGAGCAGTACTTC. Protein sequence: CASSVSDSPTSYEQYF.

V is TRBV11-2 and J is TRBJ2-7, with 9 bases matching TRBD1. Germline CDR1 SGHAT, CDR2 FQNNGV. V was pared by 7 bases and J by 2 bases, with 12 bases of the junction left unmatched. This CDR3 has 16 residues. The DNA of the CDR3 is TGTGCCAGCACCGTCCGGTTTACAGGGGGCCCCTACGAGCAGTACTTC. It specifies CASTVRFTGGPYEQYF.

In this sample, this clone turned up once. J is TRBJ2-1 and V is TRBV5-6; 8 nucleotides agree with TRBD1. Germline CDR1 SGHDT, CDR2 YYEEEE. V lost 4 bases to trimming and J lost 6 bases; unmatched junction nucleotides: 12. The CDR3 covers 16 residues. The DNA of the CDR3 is TGTGCCAGCAGCCCCGGACAGGGTGGTTGGTCCAATGAGCAGTTCTTC. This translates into CASSPGQGGWSNEQFF.

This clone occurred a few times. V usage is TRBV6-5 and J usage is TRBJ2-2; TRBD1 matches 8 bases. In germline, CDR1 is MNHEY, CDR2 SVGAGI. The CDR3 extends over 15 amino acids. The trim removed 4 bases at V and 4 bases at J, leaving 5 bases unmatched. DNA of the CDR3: TGTGCCAGCAGTTCCGGGACAGGCAGCACCGGGGAGCTGTTTTTT. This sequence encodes CASSSGTGSTGELFF.

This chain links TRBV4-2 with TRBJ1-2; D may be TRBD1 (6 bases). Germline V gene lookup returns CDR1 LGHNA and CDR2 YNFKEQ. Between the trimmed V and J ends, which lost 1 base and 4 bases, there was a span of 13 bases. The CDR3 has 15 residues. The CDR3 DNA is TGTGCCAGCAGCCAAGGTGGGGGCGCCGGCTATGGCTACACCTTC. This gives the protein CASSQGGGAGYGYTF.

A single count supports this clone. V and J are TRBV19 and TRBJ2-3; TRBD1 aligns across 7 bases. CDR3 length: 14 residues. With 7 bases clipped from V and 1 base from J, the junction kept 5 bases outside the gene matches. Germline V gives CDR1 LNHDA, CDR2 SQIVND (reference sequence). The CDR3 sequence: CASNLGQGTDTQYF. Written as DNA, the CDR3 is TGTGCCAGTAACCTCGGACAGGGCACAGATACGCAGTATTTT.

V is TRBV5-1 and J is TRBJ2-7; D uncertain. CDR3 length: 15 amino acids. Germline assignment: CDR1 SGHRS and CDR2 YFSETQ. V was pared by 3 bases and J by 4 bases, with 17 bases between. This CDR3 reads CASSSTQDPLYEQYF. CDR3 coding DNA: TGCGCCAGCAGCTCCACCCAGGATCCCCTTTACGAGCAGTACTTC.

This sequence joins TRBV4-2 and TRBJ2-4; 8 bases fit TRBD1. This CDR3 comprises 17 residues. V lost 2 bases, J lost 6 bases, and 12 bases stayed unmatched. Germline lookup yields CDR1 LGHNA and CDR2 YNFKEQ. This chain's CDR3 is CASSQPAPGQALNIQYF. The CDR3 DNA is TGTGCCAGCAGCCAACCGGCACCGGGACAGGCTTTAAACATTCAGTACTTC.

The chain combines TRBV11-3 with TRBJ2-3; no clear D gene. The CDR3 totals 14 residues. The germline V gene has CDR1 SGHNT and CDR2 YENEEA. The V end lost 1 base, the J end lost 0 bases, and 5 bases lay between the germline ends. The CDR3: CASSLARSTDTQYF. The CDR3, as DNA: TGTGCCAGCAGCTTAGCTAGGAGCACAGATACGCAGTATTTT.